This T cell receptor (beta chain) was observed in a study of shared T cell receptors in the human thymus. V gave up 7 bases and J gave up 1 base, with 14 bases separating them. Germline V gene lookup returns CDR1 SEHNR and CDR2 FQNEAQ (reference sequence). The CDR3 runs to 14 residues. Measured with immunoSEQ multiplex PCR; TCRdb has only the in-frame clones, and not every one. The sample consists of under 850,000 clones, over 75% of them appearing once. The sample was also linked to a second study, of human thymus T cells. That publication notes: The people who donated were healthy Finnish babies having corrective surgery for congenital heart defects. Resections were taken during corrective heart surgery, and the thymus tissue came from these. Related research reported highly overlapping thymic repertoires among unrelated individuals.

J is TRBJ2-7 and V is TRBV7-9; D might be TRBD1 (6 bases). The sequence came from a boy less than two years old with a congenital heart defect. Sequenced: thymocytes. The DNA of the CDR3 is TGTGCCAGCATTTCAGGGGATGGGTCCTACGAGCAGTACTTC. Its translation is CASISGDGSYEQYF. Full variable domain (outside the CDR3, taken from reference TRBV7-9 and TRBJ2-7): DTGVSQNPRHKITKRGQNVTFRCDPISEHNRLYWYRQTLGQGPEFLTYFQNEAQLEKSRLLSDRFSAERPKGSFSTLEIQRTEQGDSAMYLCASISGDGSYEQYFGPGTRLTVT.